The clone carrying this T cell receptor (beta chain) came up many times. Its antigen is unidentified. The CDR3 totals 14 residues. Germline loops: CDR1 LNHDA, CDR2 SQIVND (reference sequence). V dropped 4 bases and J dropped 3 bases, with 10 bases sitting between them. The data were obtained in a study of T cell repertoires in cytomegalovirus infection. TCRdb ran MiXCR on the reads and lists one entry per CDR3 protein. In the table there are about 200,000 distinct CDR3 sequences, roughly 9.8% of which are singletons. Findings and limits, study-wide: Cumulative frequency of public TCR beta families picked out carriers of CMV plus the relevant HLA. Ex vivo responses were dominated by HLA-C-restricted CMV-specific TCR beta clonotypes.

This chain joins TRBV19 and TRBJ2-1, with D perhaps matching TRBD2 (5 bases). The clonotype was recovered from a human donor in good health (CMV status not recorded). Some clones in this sample may be carry-over from other donors' samples. The material sequenced was PBMCs. DNA of the CDR3: TGTGCCAGTAGTAACCGGGATATCTACAATGAGCAGTTCTTC. Translated, it gives CASSNRDIYNEQFF.